The 10 T cell receptor beta chains below come from one sample, sequenced in a study of blood T cell repertoires in COVID-19. This table comes from immunoSEQ multiplex PCR, and its TCRdb copy is limited to in-frame clones, with some not included. The sample lists 200,000 or so clones; around 80% were seen once. Source material: peripheral blood. Receptors originate from a woman aged 60 to 75 who had recovered from COVID-19.

This clone was detected a few times. The chain combines TRBV9 with TRBJ1-1; D is possibly TRBD1 (5 bases). The CDR3 is 19 amino acids. V lost 4 bases, J lost 1 base, and 26 bases lay in between. The germline CDR1 and CDR2 sequences are SGDLS and YYNGEE. CDR3 region: CASSPGETAGYPGNTEAFF. The DNA of the CDR3 is TGTGCCAGCAGCCCTGGTGAGACAGCCGGCTACCCGGGGAACACTGAAGCTTTCTTT.

The rearrangement links TRBV12-3 or TRBV12-4 to TRBJ1-2; D possibly corresponds to TRBD1 (6 bases). V was cut by 10 bases and J by 2 bases, with 14 bases left in between. The CDR3 loop spans 13 amino acids. The CDR3 DNA follows: TGTGCCATCCTGGACAGAAACAACTATGGCTACACCTTC. It encodes CAILDRNNYGYTF.

The chain combines TRBV9 with TRBJ1-1, with no clear D. The length of the CDR3 is 15 residues. Germline CDR1 SGDLS, CDR2 YYNGEE. V was clipped by 4 bases and J by 4 bases, with 17 bases between them. CDR3 nucleotide sequence: TGTGCCAGCAGCCCCCAGCTAGGAGAAGGCACTGAAGCTTTCTTT. It encodes CASSPQLGEGTEAFF.

This clone was seen more than once but under ten times. The V and J genes are TRBV6-5 and TRBJ1-1, with D possibly being TRBD1 (6 bases). The V end was cut by 2 bases, the J end by 2 bases, with 12 bases between. The CDR3 extends over 15 amino acids. CDR1 and CDR2 from the germline V gene are MNHEY and SVGAGI. CDR3 sequence (DNA): TGTGCCAGCAGTTACGCCGCAGGGGACAACACTGAAGCTTTCTTT. This gives the protein CASSYAAGDNTEAFF.

The rearrangement joins TRBV7-2 to TRBJ1-2, with a possible D match to TRBD1 (6 bases). The CDR3 is 15 amino acids. The V gene's germline CDR1 is SGHTA and CDR2 FQGNSA. Trimming left V 1 base short and J 8 bases short, with 17 bases between. The CDR3 loop reads CASSLELYRVGGYTF. The DNA for the CDR3 is TGTGCCAGCAGCTTAGAACTATACAGGGTGGGGGGCTACACCTTC.

The rearrangement uses TRBV11-2 and TRBJ2-2; TRBD2 matches at 11 bases. After removal of 4 bases from V and 4 bases from J, the junction contained 2 bases not matched to a gene. The CDR3 extends over 15 amino acids. Germline assignment: CDR1 SGHAT and CDR2 FQNNGV. Here the CDR3 reads CASSSGLAGTGELFF. CDR3 nucleotide sequence: TGTGCCAGCAGCTCAGGACTAGCGGGCACCGGGGAGCTGTTTTTT.

The chain is built from TRBV2 and TRBJ1-6; D call uncertain. The germline V gene has CDR1 SNHLY and CDR2 FYNNEI. The V end was cut by 1 base, the J end by 8 bases, with 6 bases between. The CDR3 has 13 residues. The CDR3 sequence is CASSEGADSPLHF. The CDR3 coding sequence is TGTGCCAGCAGTGAAGGAGCGGATTCACCCCTCCACTTT.

This clone turned up a few times. This chain joins TRBV5-1 and TRBJ2-7; 10 bases line up with TRBD1. Germline values: CDR1 SGHRS, CDR2 YFSETQ. The J segment lost 3 bases and the V segment lost 0 bases, leaving 0 bases of the junction unmatched. This CDR3 region has 14 residues. Here the CDR3 DNA reads TGCGCCAGCAGCTTGGGGACAGGGGGCTACGAGCAGTACTTC. Translated, it gives CASSLGTGGYEQYF.

This chain joins TRBV7-3 and TRBJ1-2, with TRBD1 as a possible D gene (6 bases). The V gene's germline CDR1 is SGHTA and CDR2 FQGTGA. The ends were cut back, 0 bases at V and 3 bases at J, with 14 bases in the middle. The CDR3 is 16 amino acids. This CDR3 reads CASSLTSTGEYYGYTF. The CDR3 DNA is TGTGCCAGCAGCTTAACGTCGACAGGAGAATACTATGGCTACACCTTC.

This clone was seen a single time. The chain recombines TRBV9 with TRBJ1-1; D not resolved. Germline V CDR1 and CDR2: SGDLS, YYNGEE. The V end lost 4 bases, the J end lost 2 bases, and 12 bases lay between the germline ends. The CDR3 loop spans 14 amino acids. CDR3 DNA sequence: TGTGCCAGCAGCACCGGGATACCCAACACTGAAGCTTTCTTT. Translation gives CASSTGIPNTEAFF.